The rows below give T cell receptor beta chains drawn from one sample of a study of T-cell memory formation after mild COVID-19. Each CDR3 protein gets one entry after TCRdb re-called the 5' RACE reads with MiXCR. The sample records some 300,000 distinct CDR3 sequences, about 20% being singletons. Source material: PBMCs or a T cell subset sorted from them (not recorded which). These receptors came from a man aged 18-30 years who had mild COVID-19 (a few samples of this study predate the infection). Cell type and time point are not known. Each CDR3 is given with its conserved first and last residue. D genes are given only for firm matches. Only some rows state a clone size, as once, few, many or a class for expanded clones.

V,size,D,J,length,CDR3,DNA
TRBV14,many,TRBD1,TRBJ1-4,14,CASSVGTGGEKLFF,TGTGCCAGCAGCGTAGGGACAGGGGGTGAAAAACTGTTTTTT
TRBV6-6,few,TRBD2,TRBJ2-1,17,CASSPSSTSGSFYEQFF,TGTGCCAGCAGTCCCTCCTCGACTAGCGGGAGTTTCTATGAGCAGTTCTTC
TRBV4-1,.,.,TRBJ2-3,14,CASSPSRATDTQYF,TGCGCCAGCAGTCCCAGCAGAGCCACAGATACGCAGTATTTT
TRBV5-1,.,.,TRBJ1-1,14,CASSSQGWGTEAFF,TGCGCCAGCAGCTCACAGGGTTGGGGCACTGAAGCTTTCTTT
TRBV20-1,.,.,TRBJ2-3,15,CSAAATGLSTDTQYF,TGCAGTGCAGCTGCTACAGGTCTTAGCACAGATACGCAGTATTTT
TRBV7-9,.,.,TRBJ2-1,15,CASSWAIRAQNEQFF,TGTGCCAGCAGCTGGGCAATTAGGGCGCAAAATGAGCAGTTCTTC
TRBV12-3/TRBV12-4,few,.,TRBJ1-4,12,CASSFYNEKLFF,TGTGCCAGCAGTTTTTATAATGAAAAACTGTTTTTT
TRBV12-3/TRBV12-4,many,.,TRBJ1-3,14,CASSAAGSGNTIYF,TGTGCCAGCAGTGCTGCAGGGTCTGGAAACACCATATATTTT
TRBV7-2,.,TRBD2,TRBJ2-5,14,CASSYQGGRETQYF,TGTGCCAGCAGCTATCAGGGAGGGCGAGAGACCCAGTACTTC
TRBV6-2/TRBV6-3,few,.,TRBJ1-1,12,CASSYPDEEAFF,TGTGCCAGCAGTTACCCCGACGAAGAAGCTTTCTTT
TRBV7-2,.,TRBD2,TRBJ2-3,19,CASSSRTSGGKLHTDTQYF,TGTGCCAGCAGCTCCCGGACTAGCGGGGGAAAACTACACACAGATACGCAGTATTTT
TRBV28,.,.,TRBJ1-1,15,CASSLDWAEDTEAFF,TGTGCCAGCAGTCTGGACTGGGCTGAGGACACTGAAGCTTTCTTT